The 17 T cell receptor beta chains given below trace back to one sample, sequenced in a study of CD8 T cells in Susac syndrome. Reverse transcription of about 0.5 to 1 ug RNA was carried out with random hexamers. TCRdb passed the immunoSEQ multiplex PCR reads through MiXCR, listing each CDR3 protein once. The repertoire holds 1,500 to 2,000 distinct CDR3 sequences, with 64% as singletons. Given that CD62L sheds upon thawing, staining for CD27 and CD45RA defined the memory subsets used for TEMRA sorting. The sample comprised CD8+ TEMRA cells from PBMCs. Subset of the sample: FACS-sorted terminally differentiated effector memory CD8+ T cells re-expressing CD45RA (CD8+ TEMRA). The receptors stem from a human donor with Susac syndrome.

The chain joins TRBV19 to TRBJ2-1; 8 nucleotides match TRBD2. V dropped 3 bases and J dropped 6; count of bases not matched to a gene: 4. The CDR3 length is 14 residues. Germline V gives CDR1 LNHDA, CDR2 SQIVND (reference sequence). CDR3 nucleotide sequence: TGTGCCAGTAGTATGGCCGGGGGGGCCAATGAGCAGTTCTTC. This codes for CASSMAGGANEQFF.

A word on this clonotype: An end of the junction differs from the germline gene, which may be a read error. This rearrangement joins TRBV25-1 to TRBJ2-3, with D possibly being TRBD2 (6 bases). The CDR3 loop spans 11 amino acids. Germline CDR1 reads MGHDK; CDR2 reads SYGVNS. The DNA of the CDR3 is TGTTCCAGCAGTCCGGGGGATACGCATTATTTT. Protein: CSSSPGDTHYF.

Sample share makes this clonotype large. The CDR3 here is CASSYTGLGTDTQYF. CDR3 bases: TGTGCCAGCAGTTACACAGGGTTAGGCACAGATACGCAGTATTTT. The chain carries TRBV6-5 and TRBJ2-3; D perhaps matches TRBD1 (6 bases). Trimming took off 2 bases at V and 1 base at J, with 10 bases between the two ends. The CDR3 covers 15 residues. The germline gives CDR1 MNHEY, CDR2 SVGAGI.

The chain joins TRBV7-9 to TRBJ1-2; 8 bases are shared with TRBD1. CDR3 length: 15 residues. Germline V gene data show CDR1 as SEHNR and CDR2 as FQNEAQ (reference sequence). The V gene end was trimmed by 1 base and the J gene end by 8 bases; junction bases not matched to a gene: 9. Written as DNA, the CDR3 is TGTGCCAGCAGCTTAGGGGGCTCAGGGGGCTACGGCTACACCTTC. It translates to CASSLGGSGGYGYTF.

In its sample, this clonotype was seen once. The V gene is TRBV4-3, the J gene TRBJ2-1; D may be TRBD2 (5 bases). This CDR3 spans 14 amino acids. The germline V gene encodes CDR1 LGHNA and CDR2 YSLEER. Trimming cost V 0 bases and J 8 bases, with 11 bases left between them. CDR3 bases: TGCGCCAGCAGCCAAGATGGCCGGCGGGATGAGCAGTTCTTC. This translates into CASSQDGRRDEQFF.

Worth noting for this clonotype: This may stem from a read error, because a much larger clone lies one nucleotide away. The gene calls are TRBV11-2 and TRBJ1-4; the D gene is possibly TRBD1 (6 bases). Germline CDR1 is SGHAT and CDR2 is FQNNGV. The CDR3 length is 16 residues. V lost 8 bases to trimming and J lost 3 bases, with 19 bases between them. The CDR3 DNA follows: TGTGCCAGCTGCCCCCCCCGGGCAGGGGCTAATGAAAAACTGTTTTTT. Its protein product is CASCPPRAGANEKLFF.

This chain links TRBV7-9 with TRBJ2-1, with 9 positions matching TRBD1. The junction had 3 bases not matched to a gene; V was cut back by 6 bases and J by 3 bases. This CDR3 is 14 amino acids long. CDR1 is SEHNR and CDR2 is FQNEAQ in the germline V gene (reference sequence). CDR3 protein: CASRGTGIYNEQFF. For the CDR3, the DNA is TGTGCCAGCAGGGGGACAGGGATCTACAATGAGCAGTTCTTC.

The chain's CDR3 is CASSRGQLYGYTF. CDR3 sequence (DNA): TGTGCCAGCAGCCGCGGACAGCTCTATGGCTACACCTTC. The V gene is TRBV12-3 or TRBV12-4, the J gene TRBJ1-2; D possibly corresponds to TRBD1 (6 bases). CDR3 length: 13 amino acids. V was cut by 6 bases and J by 4 bases, with 12 bases left in between.

The rearrangement links TRBV27 to TRBJ2-1; 7 bases are a match to TRBD1. This CDR3 spans 15 amino acids. With 6 bases clipped from V and 6 bases from J, the junction kept 11 bases outside the gene matches. CDR1 is MNHEY, CDR2 SMNVEV, per germline (reference sequence). CDR3: CASSRLGGQANEQFF. The CDR3 bases are TGTGCCAGCAGCCGCCTGGGTGGACAGGCCAATGAGCAGTTCTTC.

This clonotype is deemed large. The chain recombines TRBV12-3 or TRBV12-4 with TRBJ2-3; no firm D call. V lost 3 bases and J lost 0, with 10 bases in between. This CDR3 has 15 amino acids. The CDR3 nucleotides read TGTGCCAGCAGTTTTCCCCATACTAGCACAGATACGCAGTATTTT. Its translation: CASSFPHTSTDTQYF.

The chain joins TRBV9 to TRBJ2-7; D might be TRBD2 (7 bases). CDR1 SGDLS and CDR2 YYNGEE come from the germline V gene. The CDR3 extends over 13 amino acids. V was shortened by 3 bases and J by 6 bases, with 13 bases between the two germline ends. This CDR3 reads CASSAEGGSEQYF. The CDR3 DNA follows: TGTGCCAGCAGCGCGGAGGGGGGGAGCGAGCAGTACTTC.

As regards this clonotype: Compared with germline, one end of the junction differs, possibly owing to a read error. The rearrangement uses TRBV25-1 and TRBJ1-6; D is undetermined. Looked up from germline, CDR1 is MGHDK and CDR2 is SYGVNS. This CDR3 comprises 11 residues. CDR3 amino acids: CASSDGDPLLF. The CDR3 bases are TGTGCCAGCAGTGATGGTGATCCCCTCCTCTTT.

This chain's CDR3 is CASSRYEQFF. The CDR3 DNA reads as TGCGCCAGCAGTCGGTATGAGCAGTTCTTC. The chain has TRBV4-3 and TRBJ2-1; D remains unclear. This CDR3 has 10 residues. Germline CDR1 is LGHNA and CDR2 is YSLEER. Between the trimmed V and J ends, which lost 6 bases and 8 bases, there was a span of 5 bases.

This clonotype is categorized as large. The V and J genes are TRBV4-3 and TRBJ2-6; D is unresolved. CDR1 is LGHNA, CDR2 YSLEER, per germline. Between the trimmed V and J ends, which lost 0 bases and 0 bases, there was a span of 6 bases. This CDR3 has 16 residues. For the CDR3, the DNA is TGCGCCAGCAGCCAAGATTGGGACTCTGGGGCCAACGTCCTGACTTTC. This sequence encodes CASSQDWDSGANVLTF.

The V and J genes are TRBV13 and TRBJ2-2, with 8 bases matching TRBD2. V shed 11 bases and J 5 bases; nucleotides not matched to a gene: 25. This CDR3 has 19 residues. CDR1 is PRHDT and CDR2 is FYEKMQ in the germline V gene (reference sequence). The CDR3 spells CARTFSVTDGGVWTGELFF. The CDR3, as DNA: TGTGCCCGCACCTTCTCGGTTACGGACGGGGGGGTGTGGACCGGGGAGCTGTTTTTT.

This clonotype showed up just a few times. This chain links TRBV13 with TRBJ2-3; D is unclear. From germline, CDR1 is PRHDT and CDR2 FYEKMQ (reference sequence). This CDR3 is 14 amino acids long. V was clipped by 3 bases and J by 4 bases, with 11 bases between them. The CDR3 is CASSFSYGADTQYF. In nucleotides, the CDR3 is TGTGCCAGCAGCTTTAGTTACGGAGCAGATACGCAGTATTTT.

This clonotype appeared a few times. At one end the junction does not follow the germline gene, possibly because of a read error. The genes are TRBV5-8 and TRBJ1-4; D is uncertain. CDR1 is SGHTS and CDR2 is YDEGEE in the germline V gene. The CDR3 is made up of 15 amino acids. As DNA, the CDR3 is TGCGCCAGCAGCCAAGATTTAAGTGACGGTGAAAAACTGTTTTTT. Translation: CASSQDLSDGEKLFF. The full variable domain, its missing parts supplied by reference TRBV5-8 and TRBJ1-4, is EAGVTQSPTHLIKTRGQQATLRCSPISGHTSVYWYQQALGLGLQFLLWYDEGEERNRGNFPPRFSGRQFPNYSSELNVNALELEDSALYLCASSQDLSDGEKLFFGSGTQLSVL.